This T cell receptor beta chain was profiled in a study of T cell responses to AZD1222 COVID-19 vaccine. Doses given second, at about 4 or about 12 weeks, were pooled. Turning to this clone: Its specificity is not known.

Study results and limitations: It should be noted that donors were predominantly white British and more often female, and clonal diversity was possibly underestimated. Nearly half of spike-specific TCRs reportedly target variant regions that are unmutated in the B.1.351 and B.1.1.7 variants. The study sampled repertoires only after the peak T cell response.

The protocol was immunoSEQ multiplex PCR, while the TCRdb copy is restricted to in-frame clones and leaves out a portion. The sample lists 140,000 to 150,000 clones, over 85% seen once, with approximately 1.8% in the top ten. The V gene end was trimmed by 11 bases and the J gene end by 2 bases; junction bases not matched to a gene: 6. This CDR3 is built from 13 residues. The V gene's germline CDR1 is LNHDA and CDR2 SQIVND (reference sequence). Source: peripheral blood, taken 28 days after the second AZD1222 dose. The chain uses TRBV19 and TRBJ2-1; 7 nucleotides match TRBD1. The origin of this receptor is an adult who received the AZD1222 COVID-19 vaccine. The CDR3 reads CAAGGVTYNEQFF. The CDR3 bases are TGTGCCGCAGGGGGAGTGACCTACAATGAGCAGTTCTTC.